This TCR beta chain is from a study of T-cell memory formation after mild COVID-19. TCRdb recomputed calls from the 5' RACE reads with MiXCR, one row per CDR3 protein. The sample consists of 250,000 to 350,000 distinct CDR3 sequences, more than 15% of them appearing once. Deletions cut 6 bases from V and 8 bases from J, with 16 bases between. The CDR3 sequence is 13 residues long. This chain links TRBV12-3 or TRBV12-4 with TRBJ1-2, with D uncertain. The sequence was collected from a man between 18 and 35 years old who had mild COVID-19 (a few samples of this study predate the infection). Cell type and time point are not known. The sequencing sample was made of PBMCs or a T cell subset sorted from them (not recorded which). CDR3 DNA: TGTGCCAGCAGCCGATCCACGGCGGCGGGCTACACCTTC. This gives the protein CASSRSTAAGYTF.